This TCR beta chain is from a study of T cells after yellow fever vaccination. Findings of the study overall: Only a minor proportion of clonotypes was detected across both CD4 and CD8 compartments.

TCRdb passed the 5' RACE reads through MiXCR, listing each CDR3 protein once. The table includes 100,000 to 150,000 distinct CDR3 sequences, roughly 8.2% detected once. The ends were cut back, 4 bases at V and 4 bases at J, with 6 bases in the middle. The V gene's germline CDR1 is SEHNR and CDR2 FQNEAQ (reference sequence). The CDR3 has 12 amino acids. The table lists this clonotype with a few counts. Its antigen is still unknown. This clonotype originated in a man between 18 and 35 years old who received the YFV17D yellow fever vaccine. Material: CD8+ T cells sorted from PBMCs, obtained on the day of the yellow fever booster vaccination. This chain connects TRBV7-9 to TRBJ2-3, with no clear D. CDR3 amino acids: CASSSRPDTQYF. DNA of the CDR3: TGTGCCAGCAGCTCGAGGCCAGATACGCAGTATTTT.